The 10 T cell receptor beta chains listed next were all sequenced from one sample in a study of beta chain features in type 1 diabetes. The entirety of the isolated RNA underwent reverse transcription, so expressed TCRB transcripts were sequenced. Some clones are missing from TCRdb's copy, which holds only in-frame ones; the method was immunoSEQ multiplex PCR. The data show some 300,000 clones, approximately 8% seen once. What was sequenced was central memory CD4+ T cells from blood. The source is a woman aged 18-29 years in good health.

The chain combines TRBV2 with TRBJ1-1; D possibly corresponds to TRBD1 (6 bases). The V end lost 6 bases, the J end lost 4 bases, and 15 bases lay between the germline ends. CDR1 is SNHLY and CDR2 is FYNNEI in the germline V gene. The CDR3 totals 14 residues. The CDR3 sequence is CASRRLDSLTEAFF. DNA for the CDR3: TGTGCCAGCAGGAGATTGGACAGTCTCACTGAAGCTTTCTTT.

Only a few counts were recorded for this clone. This sequence joins TRBV27 and TRBJ2-1; the match to TRBD1 covers 12 bases. Looked up from germline, CDR1 is MNHEY and CDR2 is SMNVEV (reference sequence). V trimming: 8 bases; J trimming: 8 bases; junction bases outside the gene matches: 10. The CDR3 is made up of 15 amino acids. CDR3 region: CASRPRDRGPYEQFF. In DNA form, the CDR3 reads TGTGCCAGCCGTCCCCGGGACAGGGGGCCGTATGAGCAGTTCTTC.

This clone was counted between two and nine times. This chain joins TRBV27 and TRBJ2-7, with 7 bases fitting TRBD1. V dropped 5 bases and J dropped 2; count of bases not matched to a gene: 18. Germline V CDR1 and CDR2: MNHEY, SMNVEV (reference sequence). The CDR3 totals 18 residues. CDR3 amino acids: CASSLTPLGQGVTYEQYF. CDR3 sequence (DNA): TGTGCCAGCAGTCTCACCCCCCTGGGGCAGGGGGTAACCTACGAGCAGTACTTC.

The chain recombines TRBV7-2 with TRBJ2-3; TRBD2 matches at 7 bases. The CDR3 has 15 residues. The ends lost 1 base at V and 6 bases at J; junction bases unmatched: 7. CDR1 SGHTA and CDR2 FQGNSA come from the germline V gene. CDR3 loop: CASSLGGRVGDTQYF. The CDR3 bases are TGTGCCAGCAGCTTAGGGGGGAGGGTCGGTGATACGCAGTATTTT.

This clone was counted many times. The CDR3 region is CASSLEVNREWEQFF. CDR3 coding DNA: TGTGCCAGCAGCTTAGAGGTGAACAGAGAATGGGAGCAGTTCTTC. The V and J genes are TRBV7-2 and TRBJ2-1; no firm D call. Trimming stripped 1 base from V and 10 bases from J, with 17 bases between. The CDR3 runs to 15 residues. Germline V lookup: CDR1 SGHTA, CDR2 FQGNSA.

In this sample, this clone turned up a few times. The gene calls are TRBV4-1 and TRBJ2-3; D may be TRBD2 (5 bases). The CDR3 is 12 residues long. In germline, CDR1 is MGHRA, CDR2 YSYEKL. V lost 4 bases to trimming and J lost 5 bases, with 7 bases between them. In DNA, the CDR3 is TGCGCCAGCAGCCCGGGGAAAGATACGCAGTATTTT. Encoded protein: CASSPGKDTQYF.

This clone was counted only a few times. The chain employs TRBV6-5 and TRBJ1-4; D unclear. Trimming took off 7 bases at V and 5 bases at J, with 11 bases between the two ends. The CDR3 is made up of 13 amino acids. Germline values: CDR1 MNHEY, CDR2 SVGAGI. The DNA for the CDR3 is TGTGCCAGCACCTGGACCCAAAATGAAAAACTGTTTTTT. Residues: CASTWTQNEKLFF.

The sample holds a few counts of this clone. The DNA for the CDR3 is TGTGCCAGCAGCCAAGGGGGGGCAATCAGGAGCTATGGCTACACCTTC. It codes for CASSQGGAIRSYGYTF. The gene calls are TRBV4-2 and TRBJ1-2; weak D call: TRBD1 (6 bases). Germline CDR1 reads LGHNA; CDR2 reads YNFKEQ. V was shortened by 1 base and J by 4 bases, with 16 bases between the two germline ends. The CDR3 loop spans 16 amino acids.

J is TRBJ1-1 and V is TRBV7-9; the D is unclear. Germline-derived CDR1 and CDR2 are SEHNR and FQNEAQ (reference sequence). This CDR3 has 14 residues. Trimming stripped 3 bases from V and 4 bases from J, with 12 bases between. The CDR3 bases are TGTGCCAGCAGCTTTCAGTCCTTGAGCACTGAAGCTTTCTTT. Its protein is CASSFQSLSTEAFF.

This clone was seen a handful of times. This chain connects TRBV28 to TRBJ2-2; a possible D gene is TRBD1 (5 bases). This CDR3 is built from 15 residues. V was cut by 5 bases and J by 6 bases, with 16 bases left in between. The germline gives CDR1 MDHEN, CDR2 SYDVKM. The CDR3 loop is CASSTGDHGPGELFF. CDR3 bases: TGTGCCAGCAGTACAGGCGACCATGGCCCCGGGGAGCTGTTTTTT.